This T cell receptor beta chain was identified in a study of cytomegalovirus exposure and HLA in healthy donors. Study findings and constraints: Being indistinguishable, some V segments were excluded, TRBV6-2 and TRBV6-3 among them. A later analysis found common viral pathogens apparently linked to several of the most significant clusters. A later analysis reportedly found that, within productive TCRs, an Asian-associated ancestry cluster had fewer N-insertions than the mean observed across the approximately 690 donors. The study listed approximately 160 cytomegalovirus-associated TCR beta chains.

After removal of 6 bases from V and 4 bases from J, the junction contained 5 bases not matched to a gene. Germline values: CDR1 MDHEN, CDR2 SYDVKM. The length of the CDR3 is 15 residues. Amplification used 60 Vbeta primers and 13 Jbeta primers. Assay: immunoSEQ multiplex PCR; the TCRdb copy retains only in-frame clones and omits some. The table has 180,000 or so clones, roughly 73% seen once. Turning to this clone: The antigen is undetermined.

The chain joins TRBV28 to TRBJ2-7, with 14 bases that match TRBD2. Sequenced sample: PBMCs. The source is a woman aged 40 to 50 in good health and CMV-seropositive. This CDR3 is CASRGGLAGVYEQYF. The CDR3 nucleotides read TGTGCCAGCAGGGGGGGACTAGCGGGAGTATACGAGCAGTACTTC.